Below are 22 T cell receptor beta chains sequenced from a single sample in a study of cytomegalovirus exposure and HLA in healthy donors. A multiplex PCR was run with 60 Vbeta primers and 13 Jbeta primers. Repertoires were generated with immunoSEQ multiplex PCR, while TCRdb's copy carries only in-frame clones and drops some. Of some 130,000 clones in the sample, approximately 75% are singletons; the top ten hold over 4.5%. The material sequenced was PBMCs. The receptors were gathered from a woman aged 40-49 years in good health and CMV-seropositive.

This sequence joins TRBV29-1 and TRBJ2-1; D unclear. This CDR3 has 11 amino acids. Trimming cost V 4 bases and J 12 bases, with 13 bases left between them. The germline gives CDR1 SQVTM, CDR2 ANQGSEA. The chain's CDR3 is CSVGLTLGQFF. The DNA for the CDR3 is TGCAGCGTTGGACTCACCCTCGGGCAGTTCTTC.

V gene TRBV9 combines with J gene TRBJ1-1; TRBD1 matches at 7 bases. Trimming removed 4 bases from V and 4 bases from J; junction bases left unmatched: 4. This CDR3 has 13 residues. CDR1 SGDLS and CDR2 YYNGEE come from the germline V gene. The CDR3 region is CASSPTGLTEAFF. Written as DNA, the CDR3 is TGTGCCAGCAGCCCGACAGGGCTCACTGAAGCTTTCTTT. The variable domain in full, completed from reference TRBV9 and TRBJ1-1, reads DSGVTQTPKHLITATGQRVTLRCSPRSGDLSVYWYQQSLDQGLQFLIQYYNGEERAKGNILERFSAQQFPDLHSELNLSSLELGDSALYFCASSPTGLTEAFFGQGTRLTVV.

J is TRBJ1-4 and V is TRBV15, with D perhaps TRBD1 (6 bases). This CDR3 is 16 amino acids long. V was clipped by 5 bases and J by 6 bases, with 19 bases between them. Germline values: CDR1 LNHNV, CDR2 YYDKDF (reference sequence). The DNA of the CDR3 is TGTGCCACCAGCGGGAGGGACACTTCCGCGGATGAAAAACTGTTTTTT. This sequence encodes CATSGRDTSADEKLFF.

The V gene is TRBV7-6, the J gene TRBJ1-3; TRBD1 matches at 7 bases. V shed 4 bases and J 0 bases; nucleotides not matched to a gene: 9. This CDR3 contains 17 residues. Germline V CDR1 and CDR2: SGHVS, FNYEAQ. The CDR3: CASSSSRDSTSGNTIYF. As DNA, the CDR3 is TGTGCCAGCAGCTCGTCTCGGGACAGTACCTCTGGAAACACCATATATTTT.

V gene TRBV27 combines with J gene TRBJ2-7; 11 nucleotides agree with TRBD1. Germline-derived CDR1 and CDR2 are MNHEY and SMNVEV (reference sequence). CDR3 length: 17 amino acids. The ends lost 5 bases at V and 0 bases at J; junction bases unmatched: 9. DNA for the CDR3: TGTGCCAGCAGTCCGGGACAGGGGGACCCAAGCTCCTACGAGCAGTACTTC. Its translation is CASSPGQGDPSSYEQYF.

The V gene is TRBV28, the J gene TRBJ1-4, with D possibly matching TRBD1 (5 bases). The V end lost 6 bases, the J end lost 7 bases, and 18 bases lay between the germline ends. CDR3 size: 15 residues. Germline V lookup: CDR1 MDHEN, CDR2 SYDVKM. The CDR3 DNA follows: TGTGCCAGCAGCCCAGCCCAGGGTCTGGGTGAAAAACTGTTTTTT. Translating it yields CASSPAQGLGEKLFF.

This chain joins TRBV2 and TRBJ2-1; the match to TRBD2 covers 9 bases. J gave up 3 bases and V 3 bases, and 3 bases lay outside the gene matches. The germline V gene encodes CDR1 SNHLY and CDR2 FYNNEI. CDR3 length: 15 amino acids. The CDR3 sequence: CASSETSGGYNEQFF. The CDR3 DNA reads TGTGCCAGCAGTGAGACTAGCGGAGGCTACAATGAGCAGTTCTTC.

The chain is built from TRBV9 and TRBJ2-1; no clear D. Germline loops: CDR1 SGDLS, CDR2 YYNGEE. This CDR3 spans 13 amino acids. V was cut by 5 bases and J by 10 bases, with 16 bases left in between. CDR3 residues: CASSDILGSEQFF. The CDR3 nucleotides are TGTGCCAGCAGTGACATTTTGGGCTCAGAGCAGTTCTTC.

As concerns this clone: The same CDR3 also results from other DNA sequences found in this sample. The genes are TRBV5-1 and TRBJ2-3, with a possible D match to TRBD2 (5 bases). Deletions cut 1 base from V and 3 bases from J, with 12 bases between. Germline V gives CDR1 SGHRS, CDR2 YFSETQ. CDR3 size: 15 residues. The CDR3: CASSLRGMGTDTQYF. CDR3 in DNA: TGCGCCAGCAGCTTGCGGGGTATGGGGACAGATACGCAGTATTTT.

The chain carries TRBV6-4 and TRBJ2-5, with 11 bases lining up with TRBD2. Germline lookup yields CDR1 MRHNA and CDR2 SNTAGT. The CDR3 length is 15 residues. The J segment lost 3 bases and the V segment lost 1 base, leaving 1 base of the junction unmatched. CDR3 protein: CASSDLTSGEETQYF. CDR3 nucleotide sequence: TGTGCCAGCAGTGACTTGACTAGCGGGGAAGAGACCCAGTACTTC.

The rearrangement joins TRBV5-4 to TRBJ2-2; TRBD1 aligns across 10 bases. After removal of 3 bases from V and 1 base from J, the junction contained 3 bases not matched to a gene. This CDR3 spans 16 amino acids. From germline, CDR1 is SGHNT and CDR2 YYREEE (reference sequence). The CDR3 bases are TGTGCCAGCAGCTATGGACAGGGGGGGAACACCGGGGAGCTGTTTTTT. This translates into CASSYGQGGNTGELFF.

J is TRBJ1-1 and V is TRBV10-2; possibly TRBD1 for D (6 bases). The CDR3 has 13 residues. The V gene's germline CDR1 is WSHSY and CDR2 SAAADI. Trimming left V 7 bases short and J 4 bases short, with 13 bases between. The CDR3 here is CASTTPTGTEAFF. In DNA, the CDR3 is TGCGCCAGCACCACCCCGACAGGCACTGAAGCTTTCTTT.

The chain is built from TRBV7-3 and TRBJ2-5, with TRBD1 as a possible D gene (7 bases). CDR3 size: 15 residues. CDR1 is SGHTA, CDR2 FQGTGA, per germline. The germline V and J ends were trimmed by 5 bases and 6 bases, with 19 bases remaining between them. The CDR3 sequence: CASSVSGGPLKTQYF. CDR3 coding DNA: TGTGCCAGCAGCGTATCAGGGGGGCCATTGAAGACCCAGTACTTC.

The sample holds one count of this clone. The chain employs TRBV5-1 and TRBJ1-2; TRBD1 aligns across 9 bases. CDR3 length: 12 residues. V trimming: 7 bases; J trimming: 6 bases; junction bases outside the gene matches: 4. Looked up from germline, CDR1 is SGHRS and CDR2 is YFSETQ. For the CDR3, the DNA is TGCGCCAGCGGACAGGGGAGGGATGGCTACACCTTC. This gives the protein CASGQGRDGYTF.

This chain connects TRBV14 to TRBJ2-3, with TRBD2 matching over 8 bases. The CDR3 contains 16 residues. CDR1 is SGHDN, CDR2 FVKESK, per germline. The V and J ends lost 1 base and 0 bases, in that order; junction bases with no gene match: 3. The CDR3 coding sequence is TGTGCCAGCAGCCAAGTACTAGCGGTGAGCACAGATACGCAGTATTTT. Encoded protein: CASSQVLAVSTDTQYF.

This sequence joins TRBV19 and TRBJ2-3; D unresolved. The CDR3 sequence is 12 residues long. CDR1 is LNHDA, CDR2 SQIVND, per germline (reference sequence). Trimming stripped 3 bases from V and 4 bases from J, with 5 bases between. The DNA for the CDR3 is TGTGCCAGTAGTATGGCCGCAGATACGCAGTATTTT. Translation gives CASSMAADTQYF.

The rearrangement uses TRBV5-1 and TRBJ1-1, with D possibly matching TRBD1 (6 bases). Germline V lookup: CDR1 SGHRS, CDR2 YFSETQ. The ends were cut back, 2 bases at V and 4 bases at J, with 15 bases in the middle. CDR3 size: 15 residues. CDR3 protein: CASSLTGKGGTEAFF. The CDR3 bases are TGCGCCAGCAGCTTAACAGGGAAAGGAGGCACTGAAGCTTTCTTT.

This rearrangement joins TRBV12-2 to TRBJ1-2; the listed D gene, TRBD1, was not tested against the DNA. TRBV12-2 is a known pseudogene. CDR3 length: 12 amino acids. The CDR3 DNA sequence: TGTGCAAGTCGTTCGGACAGATATGGCTACACCTTC. Amino acids: CASRSDRYGYTF.

A note on this clone: Relative to the germline gene, one junction end is altered; a read error may explain this. This sequence joins TRBV30 and TRBJ2-1, with TRBD2 matching 12 bases. The CDR3 length is 17 residues. CDR1 is GTSNPN and CDR2 is SVGIG in the germline V gene (reference sequence). CDR3 in amino acids: CAWSGGLAGYLFNGQFF. For the CDR3, the DNA is TGTGCCTGGAGTGGCGGACTAGCGGGGTATTTGTTCAATGGGCAGTTCTTC.

The rearrangement links TRBV28 to TRBJ2-7, with D maybe TRBD2 (5 bases). Per the germline V gene, CDR1 is MDHEN and CDR2 is SYDVKM. The germline V and J ends were trimmed by 7 bases and 4 bases, with 14 bases remaining between them. The CDR3 loop spans 13 amino acids. The CDR3 protein is CASKGTGMYEQYF. The CDR3 region has the DNA TGTGCCAGCAAGGGTACGGGAATGTACGAGCAGTACTTC. Full variable domain (remainder filled in from reference TRBV28 and TRBJ2-7): DVKVTQSSRYLVKRTGEKVFLECVQDMDHENMFWYRQDPGLGLRLIYFSYDVKMKEKGDIPEGYSVSREKKERFSLILESASTNQTSMYLCASKGTGMYEQYFGPGTRLTVT.

This sequence joins TRBV6-5 and TRBJ2-2; 12 nucleotides align to TRBD1. The CDR3 spans 14 residues. Germline trimming cut 6 bases from V and 13 bases from J; bases unmatched to any gene: 9. Germline CDR1 reads MNHEY; CDR2 reads SVGAGI. The CDR3 DNA sequence: TGTGCCAGCAGGGGACAGGGGGCGATAGTTCGGCTGTTTTTT. Amino acid sequence: CASRGQGAIVRLFF.

In its sample, this clone was seen a few times. The gene calls are TRBV19 and TRBJ2-4, with a tentative D call TRBD2 (5 bases). V dropped 4 bases and J dropped 1 base, with 14 bases sitting between them. Germline CDR1 reads LNHDA; CDR2 reads SQIVND (reference sequence). There are 16 residues in the CDR3. CDR3 region: CASSTRLSNAKNIQYF. DNA of the CDR3: TGTGCCAGTAGTACAAGACTATCCAATGCCAAAAACATTCAGTACTTC. The full variable domain, with the rest looked up from reference TRBV19 and TRBJ2-4, is DGGITQSPKYLFRKEGQNVTLSCEQNLNHDAMYWYRQDPGQGLRLIYYSQIVNDFQKGDIAEGYSVSREKKESFPLTVTSAQKNPTAFYLCASSTRLSNAKNIQYFGAGTRLSVL.